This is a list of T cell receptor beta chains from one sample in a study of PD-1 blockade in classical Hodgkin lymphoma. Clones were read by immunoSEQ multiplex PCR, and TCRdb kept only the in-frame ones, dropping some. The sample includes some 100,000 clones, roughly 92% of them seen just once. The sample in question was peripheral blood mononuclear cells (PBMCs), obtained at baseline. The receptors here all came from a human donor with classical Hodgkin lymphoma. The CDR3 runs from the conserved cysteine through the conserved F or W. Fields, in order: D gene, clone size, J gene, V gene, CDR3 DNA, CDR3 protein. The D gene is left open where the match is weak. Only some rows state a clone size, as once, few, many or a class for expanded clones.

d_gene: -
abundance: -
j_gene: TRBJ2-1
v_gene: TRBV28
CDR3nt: TGTGCCACCAGACTCAGTGGAGGGCTGGTCTATGAGCAGTTCTTC
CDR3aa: CATRLSGGLVYEQFF

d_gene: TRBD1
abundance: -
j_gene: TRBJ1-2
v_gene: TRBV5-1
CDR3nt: TGCGCCAGCAGCTCCTCTTTATCCATACAGGGGAACTATGGCTACACCTTC
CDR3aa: CASSSSLSIQGNYGYTF

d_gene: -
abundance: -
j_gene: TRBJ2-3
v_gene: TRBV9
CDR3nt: TGTGCCAGCAGCGCTTTAGGCACAGATACGCAGTATTTT
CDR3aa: CASSALGTDTQYF

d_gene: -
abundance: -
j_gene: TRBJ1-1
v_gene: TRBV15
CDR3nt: TGTGCCACCAGCAGAGATCTTTGGAAGGGGTTCTCGGTGAACACTGAAGCTTTCTTT
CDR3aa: CATSRDLWKGFSVNTEAFF

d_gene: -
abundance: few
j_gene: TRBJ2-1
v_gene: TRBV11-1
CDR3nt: TGTGCCAGCAGCTTAATAGGGGGAAACTCCTACAATGAGCAGTTCTTC
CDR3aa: CASSLIGGNSYNEQFF

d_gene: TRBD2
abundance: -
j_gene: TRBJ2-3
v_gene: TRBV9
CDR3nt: TGTGCCAGCAGCGTAGGACTAGCGGGAGCTGGAGATACGCAGTATTTT
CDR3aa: CASSVGLAGAGDTQYF

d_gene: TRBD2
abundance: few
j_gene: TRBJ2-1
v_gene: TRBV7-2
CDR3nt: TGTGCCAGCAGCCCCGGCGGGAGGGGCTACAATGAGCAGTTCTTC
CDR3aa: CASSPGGRGYNEQFF

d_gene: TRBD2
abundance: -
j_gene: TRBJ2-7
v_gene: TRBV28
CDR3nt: TGTGCCAGCAGGTCGGGAGGAACCTACGAGCAGTACTTC
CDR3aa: CASRSGGTYEQYF

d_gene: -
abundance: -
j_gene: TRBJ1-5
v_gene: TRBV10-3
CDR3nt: TGTGCCATCAGTGGGACTCGCGAAAACAATCAGCCCCAGCATTTT
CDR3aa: CAISGTRENNQPQHF

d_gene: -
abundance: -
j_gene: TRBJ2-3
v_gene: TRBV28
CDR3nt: TGTGCCAGCAGTTTTTCCCCTCCGGGACCCTCTATGCAAGACGATACGCAGTATTTT
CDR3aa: CASSFSPPGPSMQDDTQYF

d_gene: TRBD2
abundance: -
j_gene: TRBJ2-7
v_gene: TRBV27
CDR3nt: TGTGCCAGCAGTTTGGGCCTCCCATCGGGACTAGTCGACTACGAGCAGTACTTC
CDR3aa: CASSLGLPSGLVDYEQYF

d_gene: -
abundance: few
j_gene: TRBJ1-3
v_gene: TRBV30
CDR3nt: TGTGCCTGGAGTGCCCACAGCTCTGGAAACACCATATATTTT
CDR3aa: CAWSAHSSGNTIYF

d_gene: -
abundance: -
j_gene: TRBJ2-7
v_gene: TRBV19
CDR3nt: TGTGCCAGTAGTATCGGGTACGAGCAGTACTTC
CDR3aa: CASSIGYEQYF

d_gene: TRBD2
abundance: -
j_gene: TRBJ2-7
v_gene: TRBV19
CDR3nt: TGTGCCAGTAGTATAGTGGCTGCGTTGACGCGGGGGTCCTACGAGCAGTACTTC
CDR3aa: CASSIVAALTRGSYEQYF

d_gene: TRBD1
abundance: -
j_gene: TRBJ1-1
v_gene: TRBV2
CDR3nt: TGTGCCAGCAGTGAGAGGACAGGGGTGAACACTGAAGCTTTCTTT
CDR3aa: CASSERTGVNTEAFF

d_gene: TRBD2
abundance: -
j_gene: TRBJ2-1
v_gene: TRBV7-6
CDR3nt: TGTGCCAGCAGCTTAGTTCCGGGACTAGCGGGAGAAAAGAGCTCCTACAATGAGCAGTTCTTC
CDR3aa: CASSLVPGLAGEKSSYNEQFF

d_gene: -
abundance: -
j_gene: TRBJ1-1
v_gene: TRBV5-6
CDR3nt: TGTGCCAGCAGCTTGTTTGGGGTTTGGGTGAACACTGAAGCTTTCTTT
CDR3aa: CASSLFGVWVNTEAFF

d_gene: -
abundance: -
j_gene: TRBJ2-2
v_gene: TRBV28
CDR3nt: TGTGCCAGCAGTCCGCGTGGGGAGCTGTTTTTT
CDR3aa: CASSPRGELFF

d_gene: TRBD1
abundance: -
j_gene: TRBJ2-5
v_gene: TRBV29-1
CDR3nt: TGCAGCACCTTTTTCCGTGGGACAGGGGGCCAAGAGACCCAGTACTTC
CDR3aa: CSTFFRGTGGQETQYF

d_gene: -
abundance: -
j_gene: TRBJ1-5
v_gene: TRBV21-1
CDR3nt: TGTGCCAGCAGCTCCCGGGACAGGGGCAATCAGCCCCAGCATTTT
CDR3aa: CASSSRDRGNQPQHF

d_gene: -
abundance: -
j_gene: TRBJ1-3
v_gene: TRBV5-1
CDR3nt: TGCGCCAGCAGCTTGATATCCGGCGCGGGATCTGGAAACACCATATATTTT
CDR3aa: CASSLISGAGSGNTIYF

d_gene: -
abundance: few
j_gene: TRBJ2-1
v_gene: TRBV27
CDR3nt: TGTGCCAGCAGTTTCTTCAATGAGCAGTTCTTC
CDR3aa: CASSFFNEQFF

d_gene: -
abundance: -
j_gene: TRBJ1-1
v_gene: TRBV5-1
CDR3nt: TGCGCCAGCACTGAGAGGTTTGGCACGAGGAACACTGAAGCTTTCTTT
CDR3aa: CASTERFGTRNTEAFF

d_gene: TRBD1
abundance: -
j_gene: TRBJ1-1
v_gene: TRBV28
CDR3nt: TGTGCCAGCAGTTCCGACAGGGGCGGCACTGAAGCTTTCTTT
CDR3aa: CASSSDRGGTEAFF

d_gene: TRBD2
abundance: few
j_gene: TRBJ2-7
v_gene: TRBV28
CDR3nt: TGTGCCAGCAGTTTTAGCCCTATCCTAGCGGGTACCTACGAGCAGTACTTC
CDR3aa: CASSFSPILAGTYEQYF

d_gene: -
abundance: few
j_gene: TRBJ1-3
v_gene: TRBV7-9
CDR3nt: TGTGCCAGCAGCTCCTCGACAGGTCTTGGAAACACCATATATTTT
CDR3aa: CASSSSTGLGNTIYF

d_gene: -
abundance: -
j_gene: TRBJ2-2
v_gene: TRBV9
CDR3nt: TGTGCCAGCAGCGACATTTTTCCCGGGGAGCTGTTTTTT
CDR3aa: CASSDIFPGELFF

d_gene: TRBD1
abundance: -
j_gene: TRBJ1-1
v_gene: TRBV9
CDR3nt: TGTGCCAGCAGCGAAGGGACAGGGCGGACAGAGGGACGGACTGAAGCTTTCTTT
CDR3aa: CASSEGTGRTEGRTEAFF

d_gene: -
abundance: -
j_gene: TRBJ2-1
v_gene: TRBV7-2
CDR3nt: TGTGCCAGCAGCCGGGACGCCAAGGGTTACAATGAGCAGTTCTTC
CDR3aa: CASSRDAKGYNEQFF

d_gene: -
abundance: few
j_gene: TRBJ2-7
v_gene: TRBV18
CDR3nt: TGTGCCAGCTCACCAGGACAGTCCTACGAGCAGTACTTC
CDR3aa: CASSPGQSYEQYF

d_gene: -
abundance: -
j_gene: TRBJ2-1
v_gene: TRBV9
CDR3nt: TGTGCCAGCAGCGCCCTCCCCAATGAGCAGTTCTTC
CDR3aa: CASSALPNEQFF

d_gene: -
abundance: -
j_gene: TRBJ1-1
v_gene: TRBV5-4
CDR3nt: TGTGCCAGCAGCTCGGGGGGAGTAGGTGAAGCTTTCTTT
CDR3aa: CASSSGGVGEAFF

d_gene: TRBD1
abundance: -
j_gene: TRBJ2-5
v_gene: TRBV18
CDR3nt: TGTGCCAGCTCTCGAGACAGGGGTTGGGAAGAGACCCAGTACTTC
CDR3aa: CASSRDRGWEETQYF

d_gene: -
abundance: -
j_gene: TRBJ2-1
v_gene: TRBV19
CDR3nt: TGTGCCAGTAGTATAGATGGGTTGGGGCAGGGAGGAGAGCAGTTCTTC
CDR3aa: CASSIDGLGQGGEQFF

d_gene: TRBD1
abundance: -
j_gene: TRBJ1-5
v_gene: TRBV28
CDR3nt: TGTGCCAGCCGCCTTGGGGGCAGGGGGAACCAGCCCCAGCATTTT
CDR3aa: CASRLGGRGNQPQHF

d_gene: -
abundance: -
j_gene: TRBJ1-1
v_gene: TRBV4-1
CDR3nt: TGCGCCAGCAGCCAAGTTTGGAACACTGAAGCTTTCTTT
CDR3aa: CASSQVWNTEAFF

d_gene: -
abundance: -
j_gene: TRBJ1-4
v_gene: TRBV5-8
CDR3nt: TGTGCCAGCGACCAAAGGGAAAAACTGTTTTTT
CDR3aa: CASDQREKLFF

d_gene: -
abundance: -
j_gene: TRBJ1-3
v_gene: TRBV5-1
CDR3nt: TGCGCCAGCAGCCCCGCAGGTACGGGAAACACCATATATTTT
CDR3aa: CASSPAGTGNTIYF

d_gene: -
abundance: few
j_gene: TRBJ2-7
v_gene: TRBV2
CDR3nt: TGTGCCAGCAGTCCGGGCGACCTACGAGGGCAGTACTTC
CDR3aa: CASSPGDLRGQYF

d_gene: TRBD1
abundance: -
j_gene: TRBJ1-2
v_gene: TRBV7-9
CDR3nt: TGTGCCAGCAGCTTAGTGGGCAGGGGGTCCTATGGCTACACCTTC
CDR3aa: CASSLVGRGSYGYTF

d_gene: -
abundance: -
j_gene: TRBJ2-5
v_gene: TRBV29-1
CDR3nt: TGCAGCGGGTCCAGGGTACGAGAGACCCAGTACTTC
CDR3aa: CSGSRVRETQYF

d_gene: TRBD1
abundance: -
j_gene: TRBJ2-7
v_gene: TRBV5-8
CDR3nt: TGTGCCAGCAGCCGATCAGGGACAGGGGTCTACGAGCAGTACTTC
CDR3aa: CASSRSGTGVYEQYF

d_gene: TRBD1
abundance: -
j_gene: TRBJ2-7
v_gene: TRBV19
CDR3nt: TGTGCCAGTAGTGTGGCAGGGGGCGAGGGGTACGAGCAGTACTTC
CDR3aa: CASSVAGGEGYEQYF

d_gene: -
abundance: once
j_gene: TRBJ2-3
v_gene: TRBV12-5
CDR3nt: TGTGCTAGTGGTCACCCGAACAGGGTCACAGATACGCAGTATTTT
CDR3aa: CASGHPNRVTDTQYF

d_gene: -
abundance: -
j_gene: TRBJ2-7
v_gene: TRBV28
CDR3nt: TGTGCCAGCAGTAGAGGCGCCTACGAGCAGTACTTC
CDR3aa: CASSRGAYEQYF

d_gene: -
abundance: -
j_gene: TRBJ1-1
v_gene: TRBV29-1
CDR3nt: TGCAGCGTGAGTGAAGCTTTCTTT
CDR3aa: CSVSEAFF

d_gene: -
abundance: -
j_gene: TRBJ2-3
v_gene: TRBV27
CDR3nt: TGTGCCAGCAGTCTTACCCGAAGCACAGATACGCAGTATTTT
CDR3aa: CASSLTRSTDTQYF

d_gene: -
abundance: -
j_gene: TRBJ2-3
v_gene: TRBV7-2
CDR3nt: TGTGCCAGCAGCTCCCGACCCCCGACAGTGGCAGATACGCAGTATTTT
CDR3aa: CASSSRPPTVADTQYF

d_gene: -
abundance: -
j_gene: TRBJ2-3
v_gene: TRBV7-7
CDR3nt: TGTGCTAGCAGCTTAGAGGGGGGACCCTCTACAGATACGCAGTATTTT
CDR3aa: CASSLEGGPSTDTQYF

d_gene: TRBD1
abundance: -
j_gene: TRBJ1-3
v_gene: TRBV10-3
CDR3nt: TGTGCCCTTACAGGGGGCTCTGGAAACACCATATATTTT
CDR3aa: CALTGGSGNTIYF

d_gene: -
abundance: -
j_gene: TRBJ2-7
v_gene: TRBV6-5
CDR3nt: TGTGCCAGCAGTTACAGTCGGGGGGCATACGAGCAGTACTTC
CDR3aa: CASSYSRGAYEQYF

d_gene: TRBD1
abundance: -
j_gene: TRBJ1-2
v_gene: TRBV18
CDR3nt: TGTGCCAGCTCACCACTAGACAGGGCTAACTATGGCTACACCTTC
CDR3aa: CASSPLDRANYGYTF

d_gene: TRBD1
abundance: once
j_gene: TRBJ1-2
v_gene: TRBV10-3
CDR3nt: TGTGCCATCAGTGGCCAGGGGGCCCCCGGCTATGGCTACACCTTC
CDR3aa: CAISGQGAPGYGYTF